These 13 T cell receptor beta chains originate from one sample sequenced in a study of T cells in Graves' hyperthyroidism and ophthalmopathy. Amplified TCR beta CDR3 regions derived from RNA transcripts. First-round RT-PCR targeting the TCR CDR3 was performed with the HTBI primer set. TCRdb re-called the multiplex PCR reads with MiXCR, one entry per CDR3 protein. The sample carries fewer than 650,000 distinct CDR3 sequences, approximately 15% recorded once. Sequencing was performed on blood. These receptors originate from a woman between 40 and 55 years old with Graves' ophthalmopathy.

This clonotype was seen only a few times. The chain is built from TRBV20-1 and TRBJ2-1; D is possibly TRBD2 (6 bases). Per germline, CDR1 DFQATT and CDR2 SNEGSKA (reference sequence). Trimming cost V 6 bases and J 1 base, with 13 bases left between them. CDR3 size: 14 residues. CDR3 residues: CSASPGGSYNEQFF. The DNA of the CDR3 is TGCAGTGCCTCCCCCGGGGGTTCCTACAATGAGCAGTTCTTC.

This clonotype showed up many times. The chain links TRBV7-2 to TRBJ2-5; D is possibly TRBD2 (6 bases). The CDR3 has 12 amino acids. V lost 8 bases and J 5 bases, leaving 12 bases between the germline ends. The germline V gene encodes CDR1 SGHTA and CDR2 FQGNSA. The CDR3 DNA reads TGTGCCAGCCGGGGGACCGGTGAGACCCAGTACTTC. Translation gives CASRGTGETQYF.

This clonotype occurred a few times. The chain joins TRBV6-5 to TRBJ2-2, with D perhaps TRBD2 (5 bases). Deletions cut 4 bases from V and 4 bases from J, with 16 bases between. This CDR3 has 16 amino acids. Germline V gives CDR1 MNHEY, CDR2 SVGAGI. CDR3 protein: CASSSRLSLGTGELFF. The CDR3 DNA is TGTGCCAGCAGTTCGCGACTATCTTTGGGCACCGGGGAGCTGTTTTTT.

There are a few counts of this clonotype. CDR3 nucleotides: TGCGCCAGCAGCTTCGCCCGGGACAGGATTAACTATGGCTACACCTTC. It codes for CASSFARDRINYGYTF. The chain combines TRBV5-1 with TRBJ1-2, with 8 bases that match TRBD1. V was clipped by 2 bases and J by 1 base; unmatched bases: 7. The germline V gene has CDR1 SGHRS and CDR2 YFSETQ. The CDR3 covers 16 residues.

In DNA, the CDR3 is TGTGCCAGCAGTGCTTGGACAGGGGGCACTAGCAATCAGCCCCAGCATTTT. It yields the protein CASSAWTGGTSNQPQHF. This chain joins TRBV6-1 and TRBJ1-5, with TRBD1 matching 11 bases. Germline-derived CDR1 and CDR2 are MNHNS and SASEGT. The CDR3 has 17 amino acids. Trimming took 4 bases from V and 0 from J; bases not matched to a gene: 5.

There are many counts of this clonotype. The J gene is TRBJ1-1, the V gene TRBV6-1; 7 nucleotides line up with TRBD1. The CDR3 runs to 15 residues. Germline values: CDR1 MNHNS, CDR2 SASEGT. The V gene end was trimmed by 4 bases and the J gene end by 4 bases; junction bases not matched to a gene: 9. CDR3 coding DNA: TGTGCCAGCAGTGCTACAGGGGCGGAGGGCACTGAAGCTTTCTTT. Protein product: CASSATGAEGTEAFF.

This clonotype was seen repeatedly, ten times or more. This rearrangement joins TRBV2 to TRBJ2-7, with 13 positions matching TRBD2. Germline-derived CDR1 and CDR2 are SNHLY and FYNNEI. The CDR3 is 14 amino acids. The junction had 5 bases not matched to a gene; V was cut back by 5 bases and J by 7 bases. CDR3: CASSFTSGREEQYF. The CDR3 DNA reads as TGTGCCAGCAGTTTCACTAGCGGGAGGGAGGAGCAGTACTTC.

This clonotype has ten or more counts. This chain uses TRBV6-5 with TRBJ1-2; TRBD1 is a possible D gene (5 bases). This CDR3 is 15 amino acids long. Germline V lookup: CDR1 MNHEY, CDR2 SVGAGI. V was cut by 1 base and J by 1 base, with 10 bases left in between. DNA for the CDR3: TGTGCCAGCAGTTACTTTGGGGACCATAACTATGGCTACACCTTC. Translating it yields CASSYFGDHNYGYTF.

The chain recombines TRBV20-1 with TRBJ1-6, with D maybe TRBD1 (5 bases). Germline assignment: CDR1 DFQATT and CDR2 SNEGSKA (reference sequence). CDR3 size: 17 residues. V lost 3 bases, J lost 0 bases, and 15 bases lay in between. This CDR3 reads CSARGPSPSSYNSPLHF. CDR3 in DNA: TGCAGTGCTAGGGGACCCTCGCCCAGCTCCTATAATTCACCCCTCCACTTT.

The chain recombines TRBV6-5 with TRBJ1-1, with D perhaps TRBD1 (6 bases). Trimming pared 6 bases from V and 1 base from J, leaving 15 bases between. The germline V gene encodes CDR1 MNHEY and CDR2 SVGAGI. The CDR3 loop spans 15 amino acids. CDR3 region: CASRYTGRENTEAFF. CDR3 coding DNA: TGTGCCAGCAGGTATACAGGGAGGGAGAACACTGAAGCTTTCTTT.

This clonotype was seen at least ten times. The chain uses TRBV7-9 and TRBJ2-2; no reliable D call. This CDR3 comprises 15 residues. The germline V gene encodes CDR1 SEHNR and CDR2 FQNEAQ (reference sequence). The ends were cut back, 5 bases at V and 4 bases at J, with 14 bases in the middle. The CDR3 DNA sequence: TGTGCCAGCAGCCCCCCTCTACCTGGCACCGGGGAGCTGTTTTTT. This encodes CASSPPLPGTGELFF.

This clonotype was observed at least ten times. This sequence joins TRBV28 and TRBJ2-7; D is unclear. The ends were cut back, 6 bases at V and 0 bases at J, with 9 bases in the middle. This CDR3 contains 13 residues. In germline, CDR1 is MDHEN, CDR2 SYDVKM. The CDR3 here is CASRPVYSYEQYF. The CDR3 DNA reads as TGTGCCAGCAGACCGGTCTACTCCTACGAGCAGTACTTC. Full variable domain (outside the CDR3, taken from reference TRBV28 and TRBJ2-7): DVKVTQSSRYLVKRTGEKVFLECVQDMDHENMFWYRQDPGLGLRLIYFSYDVKMKEKGDIPEGYSVSREKKERFSLILESASTNQTSMYLCASRPVYSYEQYFGPGTRLTVT.

In this sample, this clonotype turned up a few times. Possible read error: a much larger clone is one base away. The DNA for the CDR3 is TGTGCCAGCAGTTATGGCAGGCAGCGGGCTTTCTTT. This translates into CASSYGRQRAFF. The chain carries TRBV6-2 or TRBV6-3 and TRBJ1-1; D remains ambiguous. The CDR3 runs to 12 residues. Per germline, CDR1 MNHEY and CDR2 SVGEGT. The V and J ends lost 3 bases and 11 bases respectively, with 13 bases between them.